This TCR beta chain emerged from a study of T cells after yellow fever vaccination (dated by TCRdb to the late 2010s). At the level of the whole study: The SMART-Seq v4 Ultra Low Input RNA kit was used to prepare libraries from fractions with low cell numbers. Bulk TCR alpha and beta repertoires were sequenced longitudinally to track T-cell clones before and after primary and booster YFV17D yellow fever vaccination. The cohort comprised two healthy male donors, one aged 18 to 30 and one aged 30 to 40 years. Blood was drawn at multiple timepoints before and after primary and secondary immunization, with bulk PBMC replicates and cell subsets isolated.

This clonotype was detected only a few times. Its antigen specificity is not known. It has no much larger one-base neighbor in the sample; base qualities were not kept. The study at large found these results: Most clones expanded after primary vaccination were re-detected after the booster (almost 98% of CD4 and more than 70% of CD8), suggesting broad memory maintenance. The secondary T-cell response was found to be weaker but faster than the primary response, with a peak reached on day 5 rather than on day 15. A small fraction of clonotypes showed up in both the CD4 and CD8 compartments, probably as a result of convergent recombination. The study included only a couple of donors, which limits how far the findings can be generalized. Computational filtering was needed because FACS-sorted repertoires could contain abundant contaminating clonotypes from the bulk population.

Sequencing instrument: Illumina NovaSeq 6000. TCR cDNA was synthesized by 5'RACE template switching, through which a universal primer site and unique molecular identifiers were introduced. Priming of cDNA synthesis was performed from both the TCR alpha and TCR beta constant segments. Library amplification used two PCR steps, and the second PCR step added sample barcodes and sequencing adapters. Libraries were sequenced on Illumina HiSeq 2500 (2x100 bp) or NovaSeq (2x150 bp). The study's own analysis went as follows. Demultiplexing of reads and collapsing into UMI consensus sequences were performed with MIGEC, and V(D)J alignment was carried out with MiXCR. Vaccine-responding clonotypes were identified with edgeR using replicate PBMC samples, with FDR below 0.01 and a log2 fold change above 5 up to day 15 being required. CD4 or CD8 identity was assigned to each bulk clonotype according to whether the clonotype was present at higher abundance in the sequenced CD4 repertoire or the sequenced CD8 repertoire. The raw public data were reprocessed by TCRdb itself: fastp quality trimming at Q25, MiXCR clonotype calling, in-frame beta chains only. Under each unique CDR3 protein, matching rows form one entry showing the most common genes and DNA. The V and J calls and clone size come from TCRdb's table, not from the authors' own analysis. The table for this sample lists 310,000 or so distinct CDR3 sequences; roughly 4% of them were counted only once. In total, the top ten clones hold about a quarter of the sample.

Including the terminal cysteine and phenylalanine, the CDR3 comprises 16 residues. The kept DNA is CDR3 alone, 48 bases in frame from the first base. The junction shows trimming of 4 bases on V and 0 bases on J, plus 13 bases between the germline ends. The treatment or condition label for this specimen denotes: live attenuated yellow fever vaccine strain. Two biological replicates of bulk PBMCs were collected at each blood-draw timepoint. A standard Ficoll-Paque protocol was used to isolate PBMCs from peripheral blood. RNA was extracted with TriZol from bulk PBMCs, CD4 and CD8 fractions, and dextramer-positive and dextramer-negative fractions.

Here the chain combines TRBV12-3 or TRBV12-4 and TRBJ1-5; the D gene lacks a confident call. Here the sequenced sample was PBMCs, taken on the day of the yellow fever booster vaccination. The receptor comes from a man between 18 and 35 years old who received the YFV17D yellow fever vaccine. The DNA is TGTGCCAGCAGTTCCCAAGGACCGATTAGCAATCAGCCCCAGCATTTT. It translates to CASSSQGPISNQPQHF.